This T cell receptor (beta chain) came from a study of read filtering for tumor transcriptome and immune sequencing. Findings and limits, study-wide: IR-seq captured clonotypes deeper and more reliably than RNA-seq. The CD138-negative fraction was mixed bone marrow immune cells, not pure T cells.

This library used roughly 370 ng RNA and molecular barcoded adaptors spanning alpha/delta and beta/gamma chains. Via MiXCR, TCRdb re-called the reads, giving one row per CDR3 protein. The sample has 90,000 to 95,000 distinct CDR3 sequences; 20% to 25% are singletons. With regard to this clonotype: Its antigen remains unknown.

The CDR3 length is 14 residues. Germline CDR1 SGHAT, CDR2 FQNNGV. V was clipped by 2 bases and J by 2 bases, with 10 bases between them. The sequence was collected from a donor aged 40 or over with multiple myeloma. V and J are TRBV11-2 and TRBJ2-7; D unclear. The sample taken for sequencing was a population of CD138-negative cells sorted from bone marrow. The DNA for the CDR3 is TGTGCCAGCAGCTTACCAAACAAAGCCTACGAGCAGTACTTC. Protein: CASSLPNKAYEQYF. The full variable domain, in which reference TRBV11-2 and TRBJ2-7 provide the parts outside the CDR3, is EAGVAQSPRYKIIEKRQSVAFWCNPISGHATLYWYQQILGQGPKLLIQFQNNGVVDDSQLPKDRFSAERLKGVDSTLKIQPAKLEDSAVYLCASSLPNKAYEQYFGPGTRLTVT.